Listed below are T cell receptor beta chains from one sample, sequenced in a study of CD8+CD57+ T cells in acquired aplastic anemia. MiXCR was run by TCRdb on the reads, yielding one entry per CDR3 protein. The data show 250,000 to 300,000 distinct CDR3 sequences, around three fifths seen once. Sequencing input: sorted CD4+, CD8+, or CD8+CD57+ T cells (not recorded which) from PBMCs. The receptor set was obtained from a human donor with severe aplastic anemia or a healthy control (not recorded which). Each CDR3 is given with its conserved first and last residue. The D gene is left open where the match is weak. For some rows the clone size is stated as once, few or many, or as a class when expanded; others skip it.

CDR3aa,CDR3nt,v_gene,j_gene,abundance,d_gene
CATSRKATGFNQPQHF,TGTGCCACCAGCAGAAAGGCGACAGGATTCAATCAGCCCCAGCATTTT,TRBV15,TRBJ1-5,NA,NA
CASSVATGGTEKLFF,TGTGCCAGCAGCGTAGCTACCGGGGGGACTGAAAAACTGTTTTTT,TRBV9,TRBJ1-4,NA,NA
CASSPGGFVGELFF,TGTGCCAGCAGCCCGGGGGGGTTCGTCGGGGAGCTGTTTTTT,TRBV7-3,TRBJ2-2,NA,TRBD2
CASSRDRGVGETQHF,TGTGCCAGCAGCCGGGACCGGGGGGTGGGAGAGACCCAGCACTTC,TRBV7-8,TRBJ2-5,once,TRBD2
CASSFSPSYNEQFF,TGTGCCAGCAGCTTCAGCCCTTCCTACAATGAGCAGTTCTTC,TRBV7-2,TRBJ2-1,many,NA
CASSPGPKGSPLHF,TGTGCCAGCAGTCCGGGACCTAAGGGGTCACCCCTCCACTTT,TRBV12-3/TRBV12-4,TRBJ1-6,NA,NA
CASSLTGTGNGEQYF,TGTGCCAGCAGCTTAACCGGGACAGGGAACGGCGAGCAGTACTTC,TRBV10-3,TRBJ2-7,NA,TRBD1
CAGSGAGSGGQETQYF,TGTGCCGGCAGTGGGGCGGGTAGCGGGGGGCAAGAGACCCAGTACTTC,TRBV12-3/TRBV12-4,TRBJ2-5,NA,TRBD2
CSAEGQGRDTQYF,TGCAGTGCCGAAGGACAGGGACGAGATACGCAGTATTTT,TRBV20-1,TRBJ2-3,NA,TRBD1
CASSYQVLRNQPQHF,TGTGCCAGTAGTTATCAGGTTCTCCGGAATCAGCCCCAGCATTTT,TRBV19,TRBJ1-5,many,NA
CASSEPEGDEQFF,TGCGCCAGCAGTGAGCCCGAGGGGGATGAGCAGTTCTTC,TRBV10-1,TRBJ2-1,NA,NA
CDSSMASGGAGTQYF,TGTGACAGTAGTATGGCTAGCGGGGGGGCAGGTACGCAGTATTTT,TRBV19,TRBJ2-3,once,TRBD2